This record looks at one TCR beta chain sequence and its context. This sample was included in a study of blood T cell repertoires in COVID-19. The CDR3 covers 14 residues. The V gene lost 6 bases and the J gene lost 5 bases, with 16 bases spanning the gap. Germline-derived CDR1 and CDR2 are SGHAT and FQNNGV. Sequencing was performed with immunoSEQ multiplex PCR; in TCRdb, only in-frame clones are kept and a portion is missing. The sample holds about 270,000 clones, over 75% seen once. The sample was PBMCs or T cells enriched from blood (not recorded which). The chain is built from TRBV11-2 and TRBJ1-2, with a tentative D call TRBD1 (5 bases). This TCR was sampled from a woman under 30 who had recovered from COVID-19. The CDR3 spells CASRGVGQGYGYTF. The CDR3 coding sequence is TGTGCCAGCAGAGGGGTAGGTCAGGGATATGGCTACACCTTC.